This entry lists 27 T cell receptor beta chains sequenced from one sample in a study of vaccination and CD4 T cells after COVID-19. Their antigen targets remain unknown. Oncomine TCR Beta short-read sequencing was applied to DNA from cultured CD4+ T cells. MiXCR, applied by TCRdb to the PCR reads, yields one record per CDR3 protein. The sample shows 15,000 to 18,000 distinct CDR3 sequences, around 40% of them seen only once. Treatment of the sample: approximately nine-day PBMC culture with coronavirus spike peptide pools or control peptides (ViraFEST assay). Sequenced: cultured CD4+ T cells from blood. All receptors come from a human donor with COVID-19.

The CDR3 sequence is CASSPRGGHEQYF. CDR3 nucleotides: TGTGCCAGCAGCCCCCGGGGGGGCCACGAGCAGTACTTC. The rearrangement uses TRBV2 and TRBJ2-7; 8 nucleotides match TRBD2. After removal of 6 bases from V and 5 bases from J, the junction contained 6 bases not matched to a gene. This CDR3 is built from 13 residues. From germline, CDR1 is SNHLY and CDR2 FYNNEI.

The chain combines TRBV28 with TRBJ2-4, with D maybe TRBD2 (5 bases). Looked up from germline, CDR1 is MDHEN and CDR2 is SYDVKM. V lost 4 bases, J lost 0 bases, and 10 bases lay in between. There are 15 residues in the CDR3. CDR3 sequence (DNA): TGTGCCAGCAGTTACGGGGAACTAGCCAAAAACATTCAGTACTTC. Protein product: CASSYGELAKNIQYF.

J is TRBJ1-2 and V is TRBV29-1; no clear D gene. This CDR3 has 13 residues. Germline loops: CDR1 SQVTM, CDR2 ANQGSEA. The V end lost 6 bases, the J end lost 1 base, and 12 bases lay between the germline ends. The DNA of the CDR3 is TGCAGCGTCGTACCCGGACGTAACTATGGCTACACCTTC. It is translated as CSVVPGRNYGYTF. The full variable domain, rest sourced from reference TRBV29-1 and TRBJ1-2, is SAVISQKPSRDICQRGTSLTIQCQVDSQVTMMFWYRQQPGQSLTLIATANQGSEATYESGFVIDKFPISRPNLTFSTLTVSNMSPEDSSIYLCSVVPGRNYGYTFGSGTRLTVV.

In its sample, this clonotype is medium-sized. This chain uses TRBV7-2 with TRBJ2-3; D remains ambiguous. V lost 7 bases and J lost 4, with 12 bases in between. The CDR3 covers 13 residues. Germline-derived CDR1 and CDR2 are SGHTA and FQGNSA. The DNA of the CDR3 is TGTGCCAGCACCACTTACTCTTCAGATACGCAGTATTTT. It translates to CASTTYSSDTQYF.

The chain joins TRBV12-3 or TRBV12-4 to TRBJ1-1; tentative D call: TRBD1 (6 bases). Trimming pared 3 bases from V and 7 bases from J, leaving 12 bases between. The CDR3 is made up of 13 amino acids. The CDR3 region is CASSFPGHHEAFF. The CDR3, as DNA: TGTGCCAGCAGTTTTCCGGGACACCATGAAGCTTTCTTT.

The V and J genes are TRBV12-2 and TRBJ2-1; the table assigns TRBD2, which was not confirmed against the DNA. TRBV12-2 is described as a pseudogene. CDR3 length equals 16 residues. This CDR3 is CASRQLAGGPRYEQFF. CDR3 nucleotides: TGTGCAAGTCGCCAATTAGCGGGGGGGCCTCGCTATGAGCAGTTCTTC.

V gene TRBV5-8 combines with J gene TRBJ2-7, with a weak D call TRBD1 (6 bases). CDR3 size: 16 residues. In germline, CDR1 is SGHTS, CDR2 YDEGEE. Trimming removed 4 bases from V and 3 bases from J, with 20 bases in between. The CDR3 region is CASSTPSRTEIYEQYF. The CDR3 DNA reads TGTGCCAGCAGCACACCCTCCCGGACAGAGATCTACGAGCAGTACTTC.

The V gene is TRBV23-1, the J gene TRBJ1-2; 10 positions agree with TRBD1. Being an ORF, TRBV23-1 has a function that is uncertain. V was clipped by 4 bases and J by 4 bases; unmatched bases: 9. There are 16 residues in the CDR3. Here the CDR3 reads CASSLPTGGAGYGYTF. The CDR3 DNA is TGCGCCAGCAGTCTCCCGACAGGGGGCGCGGGCTATGGCTACACCTTC.

The chain joins TRBV27 to TRBJ2-3; the D gene is possibly TRBD1 (5 bases). V was trimmed by 4 bases and J by 4 bases, leaving 18 bases between them. The CDR3 covers 16 residues. CDR1 is MNHEY, CDR2 SMNVEV, per germline (reference sequence). The CDR3 DNA follows: TGTGCCAGCAGTTCCCCATCGTTTTCAGGGTCAGATACGCAGTATTTT. Amino acid sequence: CASSSPSFSGSDTQYF.

The chain links TRBV19 to TRBJ2-2, with 10 nucleotides matching TRBD2. The CDR3 runs 19 residues. J gave up 5 bases and V 6 bases, and 18 bases lay outside the gene matches. Germline values: CDR1 LNHDA, CDR2 SQIVND (reference sequence). CDR3 nucleotides: TGTGCCAGTAGCCCTCGGGCTAGCGGGGGTCTCGTGGGGACCGGGGAGCTGTTTTTT. This sequence encodes CASSPRASGGLVGTGELFF.

This clonotype was counted a few times. The chain employs TRBV7-2 and TRBJ2-3; 13 bases align to TRBD2. CDR1 is SGHTA, CDR2 FQGNSA, per germline. The CDR3 has 16 residues. Trimming at V came to 4 bases and at J to 9 bases, leaving 10 bases not matched to a gene. This CDR3 reads CASSSGGMTSGGTQYF. The CDR3 nucleotides are TGTGCCAGCAGCTCCGGGGGGATGACTAGCGGGGGGACGCAGTATTTT.

The chain has TRBV19 and TRBJ1-1; no definite D call. The CDR3 spans 13 residues. Per germline, CDR1 LNHDA and CDR2 SQIVND (reference sequence). Trimming took 0 bases from V and 4 from J, leaving 6 bases between them. CDR3 DNA: TGTGCCAGTAGTATAGACGGCCCCACTGAAGCTTTCTTT. As protein: CASSIDGPTEAFF.

The chain couples TRBV5-1 to TRBJ1-4; D perhaps matches TRBD1 (5 bases). Germline loops: CDR1 SGHRS, CDR2 YFSETQ. CDR3 length equals 14 residues. V gave up 4 bases and J gave up 3 bases, with 10 bases separating them. CDR3 coding DNA: TGCGCCAGCAGCGGGACCCAGGCTAATGAAAAACTGTTTTTT. As protein: CASSGTQANEKLFF.

Only a few counts were recorded for this clonotype. The rearrangement links TRBV5-1 to TRBJ1-1; the D gene is possibly TRBD1 (5 bases). Trimming shortened V by 5 bases and J by 0 bases, and 11 bases separated the two germline ends. Germline loops: CDR1 SGHRS, CDR2 YFSETQ. The CDR3 length is 14 residues. CDR3 coding DNA: TGCGCCAGCAGTGGAGGGACGGTGAACACTGAAGCTTTCTTT. Protein product: CASSGGTVNTEAFF.

This chain uses TRBV7-6 with TRBJ2-7, with TRBD1 identical over 10 bases. This CDR3 comprises 15 residues. Trimming took 5 bases from V and 3 from J; bases not matched to a gene: 7. Germline lookup yields CDR1 SGHVS and CDR2 FNYEAQ. Written as DNA, the CDR3 is TGTGCCAGCAGCGTAACCGGGACAGGGGTCTACGAGCAGTACTTC. This translates into CASSVTGTGVYEQYF.

The genes are TRBV7-9 and TRBJ2-6; the D gene is possibly TRBD2 (7 bases). The CDR3 is 16 residues long. V shed 3 bases and J shed 2 bases, with 11 bases lying between them. Germline assignment: CDR1 SEHNR and CDR2 FQNEAQ (reference sequence). In DNA, the CDR3 is TGTGCCAGCAGCTTGGGGGGGGGCCCTGGGGCCAACGTCCTGACTTTC. It translates to CASSLGGGPGANVLTF.

This clonotype occurred a few times. V usage is TRBV7-2 and J usage is TRBJ2-3; unclear D gene. V was shortened by 5 bases and J by 10 bases, with 7 bases between the two germline ends. Germline V gene sequence: CDR1 SGHTA, CDR2 FQGNSA. This CDR3 is built from 10 residues. This chain's CDR3 is CASSGVAQYF. The CDR3, as DNA: TGTGCCAGCAGCGGCGTCGCGCAGTATTTT.

V usage is TRBV12-3 or TRBV12-4 and J usage is TRBJ1-6, with D perhaps TRBD1 (5 bases). V gave up 5 bases and J gave up 10 bases, with 21 bases separating them. CDR3 length: 16 residues. This CDR3 is CASSPGGAGTQSPLHF. In DNA form, the CDR3 reads TGTGCCAGCAGTCCCGGCGGGGCAGGGACCCAATCACCCCTCCACTTT.

This chain joins TRBV6-1 and TRBJ1-2; D remains ambiguous. The CDR3 contains 13 residues. CDR1 and CDR2 from the germline V gene are MNHNS and SASEGT. V shed 6 bases and J shed 0 bases, with 8 bases lying between them. CDR3 sequence (DNA): TGTGCCAGCAGCGCGGCTACTAACTATGGCTACACCTTC. Encoded protein: CASSAATNYGYTF.

The sample holds a few counts of this clonotype. The V gene is TRBV6-1, the J gene TRBJ2-2; D is undetermined. The CDR3 loop spans 15 amino acids. The germline CDR1 and CDR2 sequences are MNHNS and SASEGT. The V gene lost 10 bases and the J gene lost 0 bases, with 15 bases spanning the gap. CDR3 coding DNA: TGTGCCACCCGGGCAGCTGTCGCGAACACCGGGGAGCTGTTTTTT. Protein sequence: CATRAAVANTGELFF.

As for this clonotype: One end of the junction is discordant with germline, which a read error may explain. The chain combines TRBV30 with TRBJ1-2; 9 bases match TRBD1. The CDR3 consists of 14 residues. The germline V gene has CDR1 GTSNPN and CDR2 SVGIG (reference sequence). For the CDR3, the DNA is TGTCCCTGGAGTGAGGACAGGGGTGTCTATGGCTACACCTTC. Translated: CPWSEDRGVYGYTF. The full variable domain, completed using reference TRBV30 and TRBJ1-2, is SQTIHQWPATLVQPVGSPLSLECTVEGTSNPNLYWYRQAAGRGLQLLFYSVGIGQISSEVPQNLSASRPQDRQFILSSKKLLLSDSGFYLCPWSEDRGVYGYTFGSGTRLTVV.

The chain has TRBV12-3 or TRBV12-4 and TRBJ2-7; 8 bases are shared with TRBD1. Unmatched junction bases numbered 5, after V lost 4 bases and J lost 0 bases. The CDR3 spans 15 residues. CDR3 DNA: TGTGCCAGCAGTTGGGACAGGAGCACCTCCTACGAGCAGTACTTC. Its translation is CASSWDRSTSYEQYF.

The chain carries TRBV5-8 and TRBJ2-7; 10 positions match TRBD1. The germline V gene encodes CDR1 SGHTS and CDR2 YDEGEE. There are 15 residues in the CDR3. V lost 4 bases to trimming and J lost 7 bases; unmatched junction nucleotides: 11. The CDR3 DNA sequence: TGTGCCAGCAGCGACGGGACAGGGGTTGAGCGGGAGCAGTACTTC. Its protein product is CASSDGTGVEREQYF.

This clonotype was detected only a few times. V usage is TRBV6-4 and J usage is TRBJ1-1; D gene unclear. Trimming left V 2 bases short and J 2 bases short, with 6 bases between. Per germline, CDR1 MRHNA and CDR2 SNTAGT. This CDR3 has 13 amino acids. The CDR3 DNA reads TGTGCCAGCAGTGACGAGGCTAACACTGAAGCTTTCTTT. Translating it yields CASSDEANTEAFF.

This chain connects TRBV6-5 to TRBJ2-5; D gene uncertain. This CDR3 contains 14 residues. The germline V and J ends were trimmed by 0 bases and 1 base, with 6 bases remaining between them. Germline assignment: CDR1 MNHEY and CDR2 SVGAGI. In nucleotides, the CDR3 is TGTGCCAGCAGTTACTCTGGAACCCAAGAGACCCAGTACTTC. It yields the protein CASSYSGTQETQYF.

This clonotype came up a few times. The CDR3 nucleotides are TGTGCCAGCAGCTTTTCCGGGACAGGGACCGGGGAGCTGTTTTTT. Amino acids: CASSFSGTGTGELFF. The chain links TRBV7-3 to TRBJ2-2; TRBD1 aligns across 9 bases. Germline lookup yields CDR1 SGHTA and CDR2 FQGTGA. This CDR3 is 15 amino acids long. With 3 bases clipped from V and 5 bases from J, the junction kept 4 bases outside the gene matches.

The chain combines TRBV7-2 with TRBJ1-4, with unresolved D. CDR1 and CDR2 from the germline V gene are SGHTA and FQGNSA. The CDR3 loop spans 15 amino acids. Trimming cost V 4 bases and J 8 bases, with 17 bases left between them. The CDR3 here is CASSSPTGVGEKLFF. The DNA for the CDR3 is TGTGCCAGCAGCTCCCCGACCGGGGTAGGAGAAAAACTGTTTTTT.